This is a list of T cell receptor beta chains from one sample in a study of T cells after somatic rescue of genetic block. Sequenced by immunoSEQ multiplex PCR; TCRdb stores in-frame clones only, minus some. This sample has around 8,100 clones, with 81% found just once. Sequenced material: peripheral blood mononuclear cells (PBMCs). These TCRs come from a boy aged 5-17 years. Each CDR3 is given with its conserved first and last residue. The order of the fields is clone size, J gene, V gene, D gene, CDR3 DNA, CDR3 protein. D genes are given only for firm matches. Clone sizes are given selectively: once, few, many, or a class where the clone is expanded.

>.|TRBJ1-1|TRBV7-3|.
TGTGCCAGCAGCTTAATGGGGAACACTGAAGCTTTCTTT
CASSLMGNTEAFF
>.|TRBJ2-3|TRBV4-2|.
TGTGCCAGCAGCCACCCTGGTGCGGCAACCAACACAGATACGCAGTATTTT
CASSHPGAATNTDTQYF
>once|TRBJ2-1|TRBV29-1|.
TGCAGCGTTGAAGATGGTTGGCGCGGGCACTACAATGAGCAGTTCTTC
CSVEDGWRGHYNEQFF
>.|TRBJ2-1|TRBV5-5|.
TGTGCCAGCAGCTTCGACGCGGGCCCAGACAATGAGCAGTTCTTC
CASSFDAGPDNEQFF
>few|TRBJ2-3|TRBV7-9|TRBD2
TGTGCCAGCAGTACCACTAGCGGGATACGGGATACGCAGTATTTT
CASSTTSGIRDTQYF
>few|TRBJ2-1|TRBV7-8|.
TGTGCCAGCAGCTTAGCTCTAAGCTCCTACAATGAGCAGTTCTTC
CASSLALSSYNEQFF
>.|TRBJ1-2|TRBV6-6|TRBD1
TGTGCCAGCAGTTACCCCCGGGACAGGGAAGATGGCTACACCTTC
CASSYPRDREDGYTF
>.|TRBJ2-7|TRBV5-6|.
TGTGCCAGCAGCGTGAGAGGGGGGGAGTTATCCTACGAGCAGTACTTC
CASSVRGGELSYEQYF
>.|TRBJ1-1|TRBV4-2|TRBD1
TGTGCCAGCAACCAGGGGGCTAATGAAGCTTTCTTT
CASNQGANEAFF
>.|TRBJ2-7|TRBV5-4|TRBD1
TGTGCCAGCAGCTTAACTCTCCTTGGACAGGGGATCTACGAGCAGTACTTC
CASSLTLLGQGIYEQYF
>.|TRBJ2-7|TRBV7-6|.
TGTGCCAGCAGCTCCGGGGACGGAATTCCTTACGAGCAGTACTTC
CASSSGDGIPYEQYF
>.|TRBJ1-2|TRBV7-9|.
TGTGCCAGCAGCTCCGCGGCCGAGGGTTATGGCTACACCTTC
CASSSAAEGYGYTF
>.|TRBJ2-3|TRBV4-2|.
TGTGCCAGCAGCCAAGAATTCGTACTAGTTGGCACAGATACGCAGTATTTT
CASSQEFVLVGTDTQYF
>.|TRBJ1-5|TRBV11-2|.
TGTGCCAGCAGCTTAAGGGGTTGGGGTCGGGAGCCCCAGCATTTT
CASSLRGWGREPQHF
>few|TRBJ2-1|TRBV15|.
TGTGCCACCAGCAGAGATGGGGGGTGGGGATCCTACAATGAGCAGTTCTTC
CATSRDGGWGSYNEQFF
>few|TRBJ2-1|TRBV11-2|.
TGTGCCAGCAGCTTAGGGGTTTACAATGAGCAGTTCTTC
CASSLGVYNEQFF
>.|TRBJ2-5|TRBV4-3|TRBD2
TGCGCCAGCAGCCAAGAGCTAGCGGGGCACCCCCAGACCCAGTACTTC
CASSQELAGHPQTQYF
>.|TRBJ2-1|TRBV6-6|TRBD2
TGTGCCAGCAGTTACCCAGCAGCGGGGCAAAATGAGCAGTTCTTC
CASSYPAAGQNEQFF
>.|TRBJ1-2|TRBV7-2|.
TGTGCCAGCAGCTTATTCCGAGATGCGAGAGAACTTAACTATGGCTACACCTTC
CASSLFRDARELNYGYTF
>.|TRBJ1-1|TRBV7-9|.
TGTGCCAGCAGCCGACCTCCGGGAAACACTGAAGCTTTCTTT
CASSRPPGNTEAFF